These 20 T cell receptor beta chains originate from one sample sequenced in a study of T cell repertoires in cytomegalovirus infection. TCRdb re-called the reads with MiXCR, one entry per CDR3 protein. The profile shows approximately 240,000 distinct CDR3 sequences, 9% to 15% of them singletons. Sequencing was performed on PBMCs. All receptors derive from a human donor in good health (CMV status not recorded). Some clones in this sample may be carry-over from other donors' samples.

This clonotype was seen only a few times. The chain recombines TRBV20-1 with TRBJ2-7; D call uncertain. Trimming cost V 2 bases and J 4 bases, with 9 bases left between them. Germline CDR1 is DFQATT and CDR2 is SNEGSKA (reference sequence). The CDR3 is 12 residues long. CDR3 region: CSARSPTYEQYF. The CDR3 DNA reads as TGCAGTGCTAGATCGCCCACTTACGAGCAGTACTTC.

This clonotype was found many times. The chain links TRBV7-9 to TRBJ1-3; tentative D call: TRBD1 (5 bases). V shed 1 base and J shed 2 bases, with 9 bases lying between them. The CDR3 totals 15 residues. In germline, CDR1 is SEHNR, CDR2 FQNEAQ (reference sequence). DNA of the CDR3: TGTGCCAGCAGCTTAGGAGGGGTTACTGGAAACACCATATATTTT. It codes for CASSLGGVTGNTIYF.

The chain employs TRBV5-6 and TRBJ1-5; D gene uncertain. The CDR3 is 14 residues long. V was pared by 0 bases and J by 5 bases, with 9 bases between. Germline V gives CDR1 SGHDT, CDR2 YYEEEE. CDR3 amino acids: CASSLGIGDQPQHF. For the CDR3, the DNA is TGTGCCAGCAGCTTGGGGATTGGGGATCAGCCCCAGCATTTT. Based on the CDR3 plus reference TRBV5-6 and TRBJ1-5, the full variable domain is DAGVTQSPTHLIKTRGQQVTLRCSPKSGHDTVSWYQQALGQGPQFIFQYYEEEERQRGNFPDRFSGHQFPNYSSELNVNALLLGDSALYLCASSLGIGDQPQHFGDGTRLSIL.

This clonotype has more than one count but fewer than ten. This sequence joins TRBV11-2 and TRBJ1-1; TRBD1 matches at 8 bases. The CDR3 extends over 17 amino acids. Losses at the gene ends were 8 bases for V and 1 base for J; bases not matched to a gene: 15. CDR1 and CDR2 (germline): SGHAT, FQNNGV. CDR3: CASAESPGTGGNTEAFF. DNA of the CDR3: TGTGCCAGCGCCGAGAGCCCCGGGACAGGAGGGAACACTGAAGCTTTCTTT.

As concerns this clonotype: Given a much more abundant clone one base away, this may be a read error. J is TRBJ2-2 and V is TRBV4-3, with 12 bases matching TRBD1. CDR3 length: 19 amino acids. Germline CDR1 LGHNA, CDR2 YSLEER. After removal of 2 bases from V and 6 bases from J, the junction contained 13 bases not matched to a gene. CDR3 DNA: TGCGCCAGCAGCCAACAGACCGGGACAGGGGGCACCCGTGCCGGGGAGCTGTTTTTT. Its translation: CASSQQTGTGGTRAGELFF.

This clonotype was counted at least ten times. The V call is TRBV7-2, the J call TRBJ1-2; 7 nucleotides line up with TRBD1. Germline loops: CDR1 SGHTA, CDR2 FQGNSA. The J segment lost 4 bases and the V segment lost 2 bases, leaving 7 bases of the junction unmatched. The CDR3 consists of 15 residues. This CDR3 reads CASSLLGDRPYGYTF. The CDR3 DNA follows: TGTGCCAGCAGCTTATTAGGGGACAGACCCTATGGCTACACCTTC.

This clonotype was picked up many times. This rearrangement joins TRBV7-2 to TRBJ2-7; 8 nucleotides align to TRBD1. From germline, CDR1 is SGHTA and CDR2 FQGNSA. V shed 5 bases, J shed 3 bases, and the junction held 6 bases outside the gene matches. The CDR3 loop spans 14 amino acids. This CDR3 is CASSATGTGYEQYF. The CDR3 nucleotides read TGTGCCAGCAGCGCCACCGGGACAGGCTACGAGCAGTACTTC.

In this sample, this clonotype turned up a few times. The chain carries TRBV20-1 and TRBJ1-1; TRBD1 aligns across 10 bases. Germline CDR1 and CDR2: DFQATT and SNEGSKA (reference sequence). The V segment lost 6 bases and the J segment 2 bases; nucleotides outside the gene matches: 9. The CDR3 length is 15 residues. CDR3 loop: CSASPGTGVNTEAFF. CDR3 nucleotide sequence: TGCAGTGCCAGTCCCGGGACAGGGGTTAACACTGAAGCTTTCTTT.

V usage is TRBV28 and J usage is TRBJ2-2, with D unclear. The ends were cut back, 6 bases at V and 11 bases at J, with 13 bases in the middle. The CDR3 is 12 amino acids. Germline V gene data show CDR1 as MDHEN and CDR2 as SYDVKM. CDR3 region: CASSLTDKELFF. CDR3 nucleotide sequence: TGTGCCAGCAGCCTGACTGACAAAGAGCTGTTTTTT.

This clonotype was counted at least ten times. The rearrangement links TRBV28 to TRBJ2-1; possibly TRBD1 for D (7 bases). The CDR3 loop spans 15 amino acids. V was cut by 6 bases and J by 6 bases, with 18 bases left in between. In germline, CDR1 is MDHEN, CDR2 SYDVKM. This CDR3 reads CASSLVEGARNEQFF. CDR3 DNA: TGTGCCAGCAGCCTTGTGGAGGGGGCGCGCAATGAGCAGTTCTTC. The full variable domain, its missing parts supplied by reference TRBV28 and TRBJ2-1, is DVKVTQSSRYLVKRTGEKVFLECVQDMDHENMFWYRQDPGLGLRLIYFSYDVKMKEKGDIPEGYSVSREKKERFSLILESASTNQTSMYLCASSLVEGARNEQFFGPGTRLTVL.

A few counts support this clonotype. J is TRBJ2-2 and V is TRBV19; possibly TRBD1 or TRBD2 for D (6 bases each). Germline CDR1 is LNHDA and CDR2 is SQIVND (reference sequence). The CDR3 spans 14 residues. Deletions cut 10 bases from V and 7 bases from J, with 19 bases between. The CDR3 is CATSRQGTVGELFF. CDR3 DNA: TGTGCCACATCTCGGCAGGGGACTGTCGGGGAGCTGTTTTTT.

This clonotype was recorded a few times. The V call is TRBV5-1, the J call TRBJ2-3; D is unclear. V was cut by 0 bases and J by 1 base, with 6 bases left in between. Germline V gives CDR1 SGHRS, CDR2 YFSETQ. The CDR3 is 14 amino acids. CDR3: CASSLAVGTDTQYF. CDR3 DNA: TGCGCCAGCAGCTTGGCCGTGGGCACAGATACGCAGTATTTT.

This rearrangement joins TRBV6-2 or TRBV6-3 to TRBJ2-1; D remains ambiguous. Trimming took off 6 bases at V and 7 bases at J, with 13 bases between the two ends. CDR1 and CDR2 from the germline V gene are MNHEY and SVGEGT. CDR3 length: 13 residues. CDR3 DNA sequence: TGTGCCAGCAGCGCAACCGCTAGAAATGAGCAGTTCTTC. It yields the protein CASSATARNEQFF.

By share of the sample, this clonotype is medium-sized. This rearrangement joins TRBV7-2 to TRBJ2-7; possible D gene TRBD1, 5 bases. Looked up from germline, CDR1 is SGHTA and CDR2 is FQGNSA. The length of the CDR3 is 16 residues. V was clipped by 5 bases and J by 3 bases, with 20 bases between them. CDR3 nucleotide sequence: TGTGCCAGCAGCCACCGCCGGGTCCAGGGTCTCTACGAGCAGTACTTC. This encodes CASSHRRVQGLYEQYF.

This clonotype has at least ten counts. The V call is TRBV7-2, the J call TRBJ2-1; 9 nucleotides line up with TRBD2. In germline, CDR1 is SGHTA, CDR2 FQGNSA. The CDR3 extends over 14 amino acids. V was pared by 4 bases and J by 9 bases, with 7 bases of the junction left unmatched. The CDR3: CASSSPGLAREQFF. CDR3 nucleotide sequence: TGTGCCAGCAGCTCACCGGGACTAGCACGTGAGCAGTTCTTC. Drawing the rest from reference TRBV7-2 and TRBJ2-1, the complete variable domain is GAGVSQSPSNKVTEKGKDVELRCDPISGHTALYWYRQSLGQGLEFLIYFQGNSAPDKSGLPSDRFSAERTGGSVSTLTIQRTQQEDSAVYLCASSSPGLAREQFFGPGTRLTVL.

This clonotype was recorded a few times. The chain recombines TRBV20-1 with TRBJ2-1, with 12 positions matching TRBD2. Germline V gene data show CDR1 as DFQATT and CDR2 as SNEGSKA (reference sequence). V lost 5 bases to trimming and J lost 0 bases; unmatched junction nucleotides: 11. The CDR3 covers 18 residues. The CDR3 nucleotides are TGCAGTGCTGCCGGGACTAGCGGGCTAAGAAGCTCCTACAATGAGCAGTTCTTC. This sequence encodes CSAAGTSGLRSSYNEQFF.

The chain's CDR3 is CASSWTTPYEQYF. The CDR3 bases are TGTGCCAGCAGTTGGACTACTCCCTACGAGCAGTACTTC. V usage is TRBV6-2 or TRBV6-3 and J usage is TRBJ2-7, with D possibly TRBD2 on 6 matching bases. Trimming left V 4 bases short and J 2 bases short, with 9 bases between. The germline V gene has CDR1 MNHEY and CDR2 SVGEGT. CDR3 size: 13 residues.

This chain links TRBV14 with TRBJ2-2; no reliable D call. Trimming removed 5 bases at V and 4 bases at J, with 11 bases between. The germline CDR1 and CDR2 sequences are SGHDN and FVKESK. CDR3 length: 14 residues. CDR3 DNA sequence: TGTGCCAGCAGCAGAAAAATGGGCACCGGGGAGCTGTTTTTT. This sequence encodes CASSRKMGTGELFF.

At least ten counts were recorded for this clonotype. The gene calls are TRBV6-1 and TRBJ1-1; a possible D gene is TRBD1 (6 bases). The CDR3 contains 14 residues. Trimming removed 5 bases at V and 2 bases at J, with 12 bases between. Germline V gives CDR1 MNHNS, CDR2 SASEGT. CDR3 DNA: TGTGCCAGCAGTAAGGACAGCTTTAACACTGAAGCTTTCTTT. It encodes CASSKDSFNTEAFF.

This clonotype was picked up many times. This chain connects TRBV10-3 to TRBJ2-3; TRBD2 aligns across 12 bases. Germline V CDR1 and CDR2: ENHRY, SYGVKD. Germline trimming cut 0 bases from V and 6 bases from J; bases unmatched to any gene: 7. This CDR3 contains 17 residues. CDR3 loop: CAISESASGGAADTQYF. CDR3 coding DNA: TGTGCCATCAGTGAGTCGGCTAGCGGGGGGGCCGCGGATACGCAGTATTTT.